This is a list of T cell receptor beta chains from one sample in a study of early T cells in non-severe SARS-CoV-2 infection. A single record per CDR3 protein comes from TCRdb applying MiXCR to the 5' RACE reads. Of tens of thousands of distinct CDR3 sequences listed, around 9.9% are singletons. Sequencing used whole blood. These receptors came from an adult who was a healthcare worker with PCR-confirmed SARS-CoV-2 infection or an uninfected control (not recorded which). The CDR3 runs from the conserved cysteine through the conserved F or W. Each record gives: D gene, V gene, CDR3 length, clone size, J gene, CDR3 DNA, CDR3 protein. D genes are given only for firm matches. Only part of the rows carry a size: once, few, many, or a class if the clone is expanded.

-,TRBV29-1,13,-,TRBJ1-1,TGCAGCGTTGAAAACCGGCCTCGGACTGAAGCTTTCTTT,CSVENRPRTEAFF
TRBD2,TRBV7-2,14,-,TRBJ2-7,TGTGCCAGCAGCTCCGGACTAGCGGCGTCTTGGCAGTACTTC,CASSSGLAASWQYF
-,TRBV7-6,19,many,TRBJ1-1,TGTGCCAGCAGCTTAGTCGGGGTAAACGCAGGGAACATGAACACTGAAGCTTTCTTT,CASSLVGVNAGNMNTEAFF
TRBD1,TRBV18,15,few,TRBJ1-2,TGTGCCAGCTCACCTGGGACAGGGGCCCTCTATGGCTACACCTTC,CASSPGTGALYGYTF
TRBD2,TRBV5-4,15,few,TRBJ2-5,TGTGCCAGCAGCCAACCGGGACTAGCGCAAGAGACCCAGTACTTC,CASSQPGLAQETQYF
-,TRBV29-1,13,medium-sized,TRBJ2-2,TGCAGCGTTGAAGAACAGCAATCCGGGGAGCTGTTTTTT,CSVEEQQSGELFF
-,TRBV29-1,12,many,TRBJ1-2,TGCAGCGCCACGACAGGTCCCTATGGCTACACCTTC,CSATTGPYGYTF
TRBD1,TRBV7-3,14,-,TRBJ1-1,TGTGCCAGCAGCTTATCAGGGGGCCTCACTGAAGCTTTCTTT,CASSLSGGLTEAFF
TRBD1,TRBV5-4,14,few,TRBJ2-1,TGTGCCAGCACCGGGACAGTTACCTACAATGAGCAGTTCTTC,CASTGTVTYNEQFF
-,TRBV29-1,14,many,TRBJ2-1,TGCAGCGTTGAAGGGGCCTCAAACTACAATGAGCAGTTCTTC,CSVEGASNYNEQFF
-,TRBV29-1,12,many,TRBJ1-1,TGCAGCGTTCCCGGATCGAACACTGAAGCTTTCTTT,CSVPGSNTEAFF
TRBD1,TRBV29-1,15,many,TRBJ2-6,TGCAGCGTGCGACAGGGGGCATCTGGGGCCAACGTCCTGACTTTC,CSVRQGASGANVLTF
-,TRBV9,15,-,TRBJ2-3,TGTGCCAGCAGCGTAGGGGCCAGCCCTCCAGATACGCAGTATTTT,CASSVGASPPDTQYF
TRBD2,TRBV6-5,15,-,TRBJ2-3,TGTGCCAGCAGACAACGCGGGACTAGTGGAGATACGCAGTATTTT,CASRQRGTSGDTQYF
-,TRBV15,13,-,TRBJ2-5,TGTGCCACCAGCAACCTGCCTGGGGAGACCCAGTACTTC,CATSNLPGETQYF
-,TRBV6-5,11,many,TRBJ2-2,TGTGCCAGCTCGGCGGGACGGGAGCTGTTTTTT,CASSAGRELFF
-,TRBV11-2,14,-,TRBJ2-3,TGTGCCAGCAGCTTTGGGGCAGAGGCAGATACGCAGTATTTT,CASSFGAEADTQYF
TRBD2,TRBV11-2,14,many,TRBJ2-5,TGTGCCAGCAGCTTAGGGCTAGCGGAAGAGACCCAGTACTTC,CASSLGLAEETQYF
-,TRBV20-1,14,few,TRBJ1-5,TGCAGTGCTAGAGATTTAGGGCCCAATCAGCCCCAGCATTTT,CSARDLGPNQPQHF
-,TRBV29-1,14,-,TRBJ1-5,TGCAGCGTTGAATTCGGGGGGCGGACTCAGCCCCAGCATTTT,CSVEFGGRTQPQHF
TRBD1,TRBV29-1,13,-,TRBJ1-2,TGCAGCGTTGGAGACAGGGGTAACTATGGCTACACCTTC,CSVGDRGNYGYTF
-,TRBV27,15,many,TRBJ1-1,TGTGCCAGCAATGCCCCCTCTGAGGGATCGCCTGAAGCTTTCTTT,CASNAPSEGSPEAFF
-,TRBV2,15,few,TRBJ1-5,TGTGCCAGCAGTGTAGAGGACAGCAGAAATCAGCCCCAGCATTTT,CASSVEDSRNQPQHF
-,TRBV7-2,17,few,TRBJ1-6,TGTGCCAGCAGCTTAGCGTTTGGGGCGGGAAGTAATTCACCCCTCCACTTT,CASSLAFGAGSNSPLHF
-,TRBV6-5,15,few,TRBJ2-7,TGTGCCAGCAGTTACTCGGACGGGGTACCTCGCGAGCAGTACTTC,CASSYSDGVPREQYF
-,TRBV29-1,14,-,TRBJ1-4,TGCAGCGTTGAACTCAGGGAGGGCGGCGAAAAACTGTTTTTT,CSVELREGGEKLFF
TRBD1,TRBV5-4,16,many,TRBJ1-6,TGTGCCAGCAGCTTGGCCAGACAGGGGGCGCTTTCACCCCTCCACTTT,CASSLARQGALSPLHF
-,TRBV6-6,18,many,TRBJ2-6,TGTGCCAGCAGTTTGGGACAAGGGCCATTCTCTGGGGCCAACGTCCTGACTTTC,CASSLGQGPFSGANVLTF
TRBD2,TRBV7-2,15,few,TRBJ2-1,TGTGCCAGCAGCCGAGAAGCGGGGGGGCTAAATGAGCAGTTCTTC,CASSREAGGLNEQFF
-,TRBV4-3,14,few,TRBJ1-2,TGCGCCAGCAGCCAAGAGGAGTGGGGTGATGGCTACACCTTC,CASSQEEWGDGYTF
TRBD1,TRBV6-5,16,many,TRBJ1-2,TGTGCCAGCAGTTACACCCCCGGGGACAGCTACTATGGCTACACCTTC,CASSYTPGDSYYGYTF
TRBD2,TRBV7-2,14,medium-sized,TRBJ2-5,TGTGCCAGCAGCTCGATGCGGGGGGGCGAGACCCAGTACTTC,CASSSMRGGETQYF
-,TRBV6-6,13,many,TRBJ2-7,TGTGCCAGCCGCGAGCGTTCTGACTACGAGCAGTACTTC,CASRERSDYEQYF
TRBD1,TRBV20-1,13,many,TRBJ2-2,TGCAGTGCGACCGGACAGGGGACGGGGGAGCTGTTTTTT,CSATGQGTGELFF
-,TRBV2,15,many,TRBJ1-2,TGTGCCAGCAGTGATTACAGCGCCACTAACTATGGCTACACCTTC,CASSDYSATNYGYTF
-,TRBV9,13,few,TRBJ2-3,TGTGCCAGCAGCGTACAGGGCACAGATACGCAGTATTTT,CASSVQGTDTQYF
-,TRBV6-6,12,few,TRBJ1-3,TGTGCCAGCAGACCACAGGGAAACACCATATATTTT,CASRPQGNTIYF
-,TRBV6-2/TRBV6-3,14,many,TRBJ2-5,TGTGCCAGCAGTTACGGAACCGGGCTACAGACCCAGTACTTC,CASSYGTGLQTQYF
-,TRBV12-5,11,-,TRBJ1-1,TGTGCTAACCCGCGGGGGACTGAAGCTTTCTTT,CANPRGTEAFF
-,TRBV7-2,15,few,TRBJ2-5,TGTGCCAGCAGCTTCGATCGCCGGCGGCAGGAGACCCAGTACTTC,CASSFDRRRQETQYF
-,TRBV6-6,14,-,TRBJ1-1,TGTGCCAGCAGCCCGGTCCAGGCGAACACTGAAGCTTTCTTT,CASSPVQANTEAFF